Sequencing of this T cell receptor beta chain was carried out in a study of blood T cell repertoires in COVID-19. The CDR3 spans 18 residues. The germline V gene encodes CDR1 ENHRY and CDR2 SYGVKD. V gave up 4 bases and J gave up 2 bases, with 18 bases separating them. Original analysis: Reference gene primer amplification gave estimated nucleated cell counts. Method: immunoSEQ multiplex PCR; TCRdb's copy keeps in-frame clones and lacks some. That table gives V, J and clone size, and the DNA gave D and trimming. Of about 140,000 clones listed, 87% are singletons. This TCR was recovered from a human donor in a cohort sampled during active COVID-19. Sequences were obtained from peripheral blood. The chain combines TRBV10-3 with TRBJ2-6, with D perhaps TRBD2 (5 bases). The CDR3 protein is CAISGAGLSPAGANVLTF. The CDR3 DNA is TGTGCCATCAGTGGGGCCGGACTTAGCCCCGCTGGGGCCAACGTCCTGACTTTC.